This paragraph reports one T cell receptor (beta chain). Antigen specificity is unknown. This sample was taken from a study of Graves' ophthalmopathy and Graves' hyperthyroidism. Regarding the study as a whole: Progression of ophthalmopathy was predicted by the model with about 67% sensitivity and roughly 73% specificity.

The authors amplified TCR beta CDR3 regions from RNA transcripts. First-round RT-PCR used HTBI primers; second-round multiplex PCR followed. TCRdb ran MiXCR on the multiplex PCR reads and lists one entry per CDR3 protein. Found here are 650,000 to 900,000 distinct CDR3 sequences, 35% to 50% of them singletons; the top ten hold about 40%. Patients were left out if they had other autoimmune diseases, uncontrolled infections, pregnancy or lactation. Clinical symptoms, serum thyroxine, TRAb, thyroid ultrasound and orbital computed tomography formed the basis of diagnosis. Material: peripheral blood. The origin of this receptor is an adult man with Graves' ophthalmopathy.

CDR3 region: CASSLGHYGGNTEAFF. The DNA of the CDR3 is TGTGCCAGCAGCTTGGGTCATTACGGCGGGAACACTGAAGCTTTCTTT. The genes are TRBV7-8 and TRBJ1-1; D not certain. CDR3 length equals 16 residues. V was trimmed by 3 bases and J by 1 base, leaving 15 bases between them. Germline CDR1 reads SGHVS; CDR2 reads FQNEAQ.